The sequence of this T cell receptor beta chain was determined in a study of blood T cell repertoires in COVID-19. Sequencing used immunoSEQ multiplex PCR; TCRdb keeps in-frame clones, though not all of them. The profile shows roughly 380,000 clones, 88% of them singletons. Trimming removed 6 bases from V and 2 bases from J; junction bases left unmatched: 6. CDR3 size: 14 residues. The germline V gene encodes CDR1 MNHEY and CDR2 SVGAGI. J is TRBJ2-5 and V is TRBV6-5, with 7 bases aligning to TRBD1. This TCR was sampled from a woman aged 25 to 39 who had been exposed to COVID-19. The sequenced sample consisted of PBMCs or T cells enriched from blood (not recorded which). CDR3 sequence reads: CASRFGTDQETQYF. In DNA, the CDR3 is TGTGCCAGCAGGTTCGGGACAGATCAAGAGACCCAGTACTTC.